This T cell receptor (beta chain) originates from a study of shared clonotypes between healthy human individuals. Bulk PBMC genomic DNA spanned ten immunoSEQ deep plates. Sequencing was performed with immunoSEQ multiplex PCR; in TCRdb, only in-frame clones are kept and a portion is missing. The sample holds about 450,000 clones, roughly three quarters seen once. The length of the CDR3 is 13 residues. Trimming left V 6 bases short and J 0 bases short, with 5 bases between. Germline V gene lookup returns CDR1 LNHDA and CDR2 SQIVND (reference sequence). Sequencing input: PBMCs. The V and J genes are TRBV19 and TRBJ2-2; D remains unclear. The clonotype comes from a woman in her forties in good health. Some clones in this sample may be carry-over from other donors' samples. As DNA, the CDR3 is TGTGCCAGTAGCAAGACGAACACCGGGGAGCTGTTTTTT. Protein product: CASSKTNTGELFF.